The clone carrying this T cell receptor beta chain was detected only once. Trimming stripped 3 bases from V and 6 bases from J, with 17 bases between. This CDR3 has 15 residues. CDR1 is MDHEN, CDR2 SYDVKM, per germline. These data originate in a study of shared clonotypes between healthy human individuals. This was a deep-level run. TCRdb keeps only in-frame clones here, not all; method: immunoSEQ multiplex PCR. This table has about 1 million clones, more than 60% appearing once. The clonotype originates from a man aged 18 to 30 in good health. V usage is TRBV28 and J usage is TRBJ2-5; either TRBD1 or TRBD2 may fit D (5 bases each). The sequencing sample was made of memory CD4+ T cells sorted from blood. This sample's subset: CD45RA-negative fraction. The CDR3 protein is CASSFPGAESKTQYF. The CDR3 bases are TGTGCCAGCAGTTTCCCCGGGGCGGAAAGTAAGACCCAGTACTTC.